Below, 5 T cell receptor beta chains from the same sample are listed, as sequenced in a study of beta chain features in type 1 diabetes. All of the isolated RNA was reverse transcribed, so expressed TCRB transcripts were sequenced. Clones were read by immunoSEQ multiplex PCR, and TCRdb kept only the in-frame ones, dropping some. The repertoire holds hundreds of thousands of clones, with approximately 15% as singletons. The sample taken for sequencing was naive CD4+ T cells from blood. Every receptor here comes from a man aged 30-40 years in good health.

This clone was seen a handful of times. The gene calls are TRBV5-1 and TRBJ2-1, with 10 bases fitting TRBD2. The V gene's germline CDR1 is SGHRS and CDR2 YFSETQ. J lost 6 bases, V lost 0 bases, and 9 bases had no gene match. The CDR3 runs 17 residues. CDR3 amino acids: CASSLAKAGGPINEQFF. The CDR3 region has the DNA TGCGCCAGCAGCTTGGCCAAAGCGGGAGGGCCTATCAATGAGCAGTTCTTC.

This clone was counted only a few times. The same CDR3 can be traced to other DNA sequences in this sample. The V gene is TRBV9, the J gene TRBJ2-5, with D possibly called TRBD1 or TRBD2 (5 bases each). The CDR3 is 13 amino acids. Germline CDR1 and CDR2: SGDLS and YYNGEE. The V and J ends lost 0 bases and 5 bases respectively, with 8 bases between them. CDR3 protein: CASSVGGRETQYF. CDR3 nucleotides: TGTGCCAGCAGCGTAGGGGGACGGGAGACCCAGTACTTC.

This chain joins TRBV30 and TRBJ1-1, with D unclear. The germline V and J ends were trimmed by 2 bases and 8 bases, with 15 bases remaining between them. The CDR3 has 13 amino acids. In germline, CDR1 is GTSNPN, CDR2 SVGIG (reference sequence). The CDR3 here is CAWSPGGGWEAFF. The CDR3 nucleotides read TGTGCCTGGAGTCCTGGAGGAGGCTGGGAAGCTTTCTTT.

CDR3 in DNA: TGTGCCAGCAGTGGGACAGGTGGACATGGACGTGGCTACACCTTC. This codes for CASSGTGGHGRGYTF. V usage is TRBV6-1 and J usage is TRBJ1-2; TRBD1 matches at 7 bases. CDR3 size: 15 residues. Trimming cost V 4 bases and J 7 bases; bases outside gene matches: 12. The germline V gene encodes CDR1 MNHNS and CDR2 SASEGT.

This clone occurred a few times. Other DNA sequences in this specimen translate into the identical CDR3. The rearrangement uses TRBV20-1 and TRBJ2-5; D remains ambiguous. There are 11 residues in the CDR3. The germline V and J ends were trimmed by 3 bases and 4 bases, with 6 bases remaining between them. Per germline, CDR1 DFQATT and CDR2 SNEGSKA (reference sequence). The CDR3 sequence: CSARFGETQYF. CDR3 DNA: TGCAGTGCTAGGTTTGGAGAGACCCAGTACTTC.